One T cell receptor beta chain is described in this entry. What it binds is unknown. The data belong to a study of T cell responses to AZD1222 COVID-19 vaccine. Repertoires were generated with immunoSEQ multiplex PCR, while TCRdb's copy carries only in-frame clones and drops some. The table has 55,000 to 65,000 clones, 75% to 90% seen once. Second doses at about 4 or about 12 weeks were pooled. General study findings and limits: Spike-specific TCR breadth and depth grew following two AZD1222 doses. Nearly half of spike-specific TCRs reportedly go after variant regions that carry no mutations. The number of AZD1222 recipients seropositive at baseline was only six.

This clonotype originated in an adult who received the AZD1222 COVID-19 vaccine. This specimen was peripheral blood, taken 28 days after the second AZD1222 dose.

CDR3 region: CASSLVGPQPQHF. The DNA of the CDR3 is TGTGCCAGCAGTTTAGTGGGGCCTCAGCCCCAGCATTTT. This chain uses TRBV12-3 or TRBV12-4 with TRBJ1-5, with D maybe TRBD1 (5 bases). The CDR3 is made up of 13 amino acids. V lost 1 base to trimming and J lost 6 bases, with 7 bases between them.